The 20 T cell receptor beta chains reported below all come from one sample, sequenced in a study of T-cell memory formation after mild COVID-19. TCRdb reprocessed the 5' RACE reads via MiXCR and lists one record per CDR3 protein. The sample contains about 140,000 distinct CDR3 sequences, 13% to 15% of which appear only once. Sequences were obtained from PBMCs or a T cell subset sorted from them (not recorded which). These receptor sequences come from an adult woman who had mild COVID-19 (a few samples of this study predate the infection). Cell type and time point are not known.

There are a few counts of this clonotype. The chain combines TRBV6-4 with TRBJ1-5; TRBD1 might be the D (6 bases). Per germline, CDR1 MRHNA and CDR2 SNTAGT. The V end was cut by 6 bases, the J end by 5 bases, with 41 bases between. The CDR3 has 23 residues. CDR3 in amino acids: CASSDELVQGPMINRLGHQPQHF. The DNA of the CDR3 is TGTGCCAGCAGCGACGAATTGGTGCAGGGGCCAATGATCAACCGTTTAGGACATCAGCCCCAGCATTTT.

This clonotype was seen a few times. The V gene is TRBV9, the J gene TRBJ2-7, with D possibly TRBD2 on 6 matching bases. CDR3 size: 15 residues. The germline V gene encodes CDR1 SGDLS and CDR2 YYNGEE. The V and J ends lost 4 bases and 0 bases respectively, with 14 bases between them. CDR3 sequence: CASSSSGLSSYEQYF. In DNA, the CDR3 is TGTGCCAGCAGCTCCTCGGGACTGAGCTCCTACGAGCAGTACTTC.

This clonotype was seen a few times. Here the CDR3 reads CASSQDPGGRATEQFF. The CDR3 nucleotides are TGTGCCAGCAGCCAAGATCCGGGCGGGAGGGCCACTGAGCAGTTCTTC. The rearrangement links TRBV4-2 to TRBJ2-1, with TRBD2 matching over 9 bases. This CDR3 has 16 amino acids. Germline loops: CDR1 LGHNA, CDR2 YNFKEQ. J gave up 9 bases and V 0 bases, and 9 bases lay outside the gene matches.

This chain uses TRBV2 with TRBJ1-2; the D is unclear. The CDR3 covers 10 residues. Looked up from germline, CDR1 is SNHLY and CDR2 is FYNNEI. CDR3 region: CVTDPYGYTF. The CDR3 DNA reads TGTGTCACGGATCCCTATGGCTACACCTTC.

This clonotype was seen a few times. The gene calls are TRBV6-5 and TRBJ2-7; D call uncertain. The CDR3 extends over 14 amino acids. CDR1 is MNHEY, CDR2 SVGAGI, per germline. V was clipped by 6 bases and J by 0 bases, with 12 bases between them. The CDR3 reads CASRTLSSSYEQYF. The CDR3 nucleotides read TGTGCCAGCAGGACGTTATCCAGCTCCTACGAGCAGTACTTC.

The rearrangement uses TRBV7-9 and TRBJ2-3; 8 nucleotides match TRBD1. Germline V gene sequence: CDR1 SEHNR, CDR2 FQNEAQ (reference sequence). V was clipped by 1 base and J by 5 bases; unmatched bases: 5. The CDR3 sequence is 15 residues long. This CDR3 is CASSLGQGMRDTQYF. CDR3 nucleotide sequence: TGTGCCAGCAGCTTAGGACAGGGGATGAGAGATACGCAGTATTTT.

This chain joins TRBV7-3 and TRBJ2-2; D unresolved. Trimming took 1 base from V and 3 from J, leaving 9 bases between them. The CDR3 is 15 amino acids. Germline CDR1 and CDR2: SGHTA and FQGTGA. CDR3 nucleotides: TGTGCCAGCAGCTTAATGGGGATCGACACCGGGGAGCTGTTTTTT. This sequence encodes CASSLMGIDTGELFF.

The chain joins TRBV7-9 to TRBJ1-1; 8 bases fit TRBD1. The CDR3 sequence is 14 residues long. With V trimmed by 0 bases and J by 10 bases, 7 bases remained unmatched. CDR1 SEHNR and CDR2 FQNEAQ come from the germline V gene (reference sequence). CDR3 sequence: CASSLADAGGLAFF. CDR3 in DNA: TGTGCCAGCAGCTTAGCGGATGCAGGGGGCTTAGCTTTCTTT. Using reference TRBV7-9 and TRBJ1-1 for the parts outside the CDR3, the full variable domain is DTGVSQNPRHKITKRGQNVTFRCDPISEHNRLYWYRQTLGQGPEFLTYFQNEAQLEKSRLLSDRFSAERPKGSFSTLEIQRTEQGDSAMYLCASSLADAGGLAFFGQGTRLTVV.

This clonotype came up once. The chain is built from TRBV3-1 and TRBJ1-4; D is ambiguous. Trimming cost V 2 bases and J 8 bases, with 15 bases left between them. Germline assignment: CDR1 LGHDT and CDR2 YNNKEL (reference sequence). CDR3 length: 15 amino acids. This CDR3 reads CASSQRTPDKEKLFF. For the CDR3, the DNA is TGTGCCAGCAGCCAACGGACCCCGGATAAGGAAAAACTGTTTTTT.

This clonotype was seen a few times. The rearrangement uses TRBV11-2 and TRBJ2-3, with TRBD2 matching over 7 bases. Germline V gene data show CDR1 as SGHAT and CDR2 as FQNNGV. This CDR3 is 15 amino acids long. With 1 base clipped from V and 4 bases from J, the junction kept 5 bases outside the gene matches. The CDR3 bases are TGTGCCAGCAGCTTAGTGGCGGGAGTGCCAGATACGCAGTATTTT. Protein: CASSLVAGVPDTQYF.

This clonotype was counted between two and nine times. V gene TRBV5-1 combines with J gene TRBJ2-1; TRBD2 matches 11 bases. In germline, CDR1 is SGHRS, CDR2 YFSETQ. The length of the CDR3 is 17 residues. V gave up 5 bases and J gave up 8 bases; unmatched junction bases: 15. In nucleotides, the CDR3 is TGCGCCAGCAGGACGTCTAGCGGGGGGCCCCCTTGGGATGAGCAGTTCTTC. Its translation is CASRTSSGGPPWDEQFF.

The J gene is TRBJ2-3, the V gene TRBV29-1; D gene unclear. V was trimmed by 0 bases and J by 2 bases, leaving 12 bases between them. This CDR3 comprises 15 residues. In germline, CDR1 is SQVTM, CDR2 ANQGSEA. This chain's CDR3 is CSVEDRITATDTQYF. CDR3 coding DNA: TGCAGCGTTGAAGATCGCATAACCGCCACAGATACGCAGTATTTT.

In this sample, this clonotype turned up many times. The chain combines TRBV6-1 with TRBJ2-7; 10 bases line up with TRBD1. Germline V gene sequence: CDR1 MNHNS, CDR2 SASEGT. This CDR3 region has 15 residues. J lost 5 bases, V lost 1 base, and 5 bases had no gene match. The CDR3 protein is CASSEGTGGVDEQYF. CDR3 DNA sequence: TGTGCCAGCAGTGAAGGGACAGGGGGTGTGGACGAGCAGTACTTC.

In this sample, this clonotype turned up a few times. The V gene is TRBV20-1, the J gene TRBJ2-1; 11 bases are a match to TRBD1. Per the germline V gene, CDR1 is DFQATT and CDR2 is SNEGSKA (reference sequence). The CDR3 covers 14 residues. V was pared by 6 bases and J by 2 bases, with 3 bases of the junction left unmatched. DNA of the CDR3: TGCAGTGCCCCGGGACAGGGGGCCTACAATGAGCAGTTCTTC. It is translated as CSAPGQGAYNEQFF.

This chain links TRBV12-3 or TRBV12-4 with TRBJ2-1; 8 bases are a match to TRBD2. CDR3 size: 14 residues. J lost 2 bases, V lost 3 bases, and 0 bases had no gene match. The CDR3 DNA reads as TGTGCCAGCAGTTTGGGACTAGCCTACAATGAGCAGTTCTTC. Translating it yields CASSLGLAYNEQFF.

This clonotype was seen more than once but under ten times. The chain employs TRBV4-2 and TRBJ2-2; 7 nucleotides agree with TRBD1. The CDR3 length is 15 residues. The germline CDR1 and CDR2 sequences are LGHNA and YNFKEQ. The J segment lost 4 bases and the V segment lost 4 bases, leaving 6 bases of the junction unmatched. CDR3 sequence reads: CASSPGTDGTGELFF. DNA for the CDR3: TGTGCCAGCAGCCCAGGGACAGACGGCACCGGGGAGCTGTTTTTT.

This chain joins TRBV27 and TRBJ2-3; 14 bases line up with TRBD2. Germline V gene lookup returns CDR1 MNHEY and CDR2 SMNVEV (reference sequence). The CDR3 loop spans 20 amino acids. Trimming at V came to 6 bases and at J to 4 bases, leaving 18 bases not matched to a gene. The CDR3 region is CASSRLAGGPSGLGSDTQYF. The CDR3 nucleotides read TGTGCCAGCAGCCGACTAGCGGGAGGGCCCTCGGGCCTAGGCTCAGATACGCAGTATTTT.

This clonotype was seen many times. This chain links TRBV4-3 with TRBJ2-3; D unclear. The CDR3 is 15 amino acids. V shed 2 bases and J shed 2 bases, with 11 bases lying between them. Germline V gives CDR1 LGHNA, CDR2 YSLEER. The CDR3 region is CASSQIRPATDTQYF. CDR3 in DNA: TGCGCCAGCAGCCAAATCCGGCCAGCCACAGATACGCAGTATTTT.

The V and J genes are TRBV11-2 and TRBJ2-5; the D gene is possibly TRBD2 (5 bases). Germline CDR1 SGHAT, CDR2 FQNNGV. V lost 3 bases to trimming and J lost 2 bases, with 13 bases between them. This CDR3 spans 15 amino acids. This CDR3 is CASSFPGRTQETQYF. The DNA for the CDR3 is TGTGCCAGCAGCTTCCCCGGACGGACTCAAGAGACCCAGTACTTC.

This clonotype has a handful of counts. CDR3 sequence (DNA): TGCGCCAGCAGCCAAGACCTGGCCCTAGCGACACCAGATACGCAGTATTTT. This codes for CASSQDLALATPDTQYF. V is TRBV4-3 and J is TRBJ2-3; possibly TRBD2 for D (6 bases). The CDR3 has 17 amino acids. The V and J ends lost 0 bases and 4 bases respectively, with 17 bases between them. Germline values: CDR1 LGHNA, CDR2 YSLEER.